This TCR beta chain was identified during a study of blood T cell repertoires in COVID-19. Across the whole study: COVID-19 samples from acute and convalescent phases originated in the United States, Italy and Spain.

The recovered donors of Cohort 3 showed two negative PCRs, clearance, or symptom resolution. CDR3 length equals 17 residues. The V gene's germline CDR1 is SGHTA and CDR2 FQGTGA. J was trimmed by 6 bases and V by 5 bases; bases with no gene match: 13. Original handling: From reference gene primer amplification, estimates of nucleated cell counts were derived. Here immunoSEQ multiplex PCR was the method, and the copy in TCRdb shows in-frame clones only, minus some. The DNA gave D and trimming, while V, J and clone size come from that table. Of 250,000 or so clones listed, around 87% were seen once; the top ten hold about 1.5%.

This clonotype originated in a woman aged 50 to 60 who had recovered from COVID-19. Specimen: PBMCs or T cells enriched from blood (not recorded which). This chain uses TRBV7-3 with TRBJ2-1; 10 bases are shared with TRBD2. The CDR3 here is CASSPPPSGSPGNEQFF. CDR3 bases: TGTGCCAGCAGCCCCCCCCCTAGCGGGAGCCCGGGCAATGAGCAGTTCTTC. Looking up the rest from reference TRBV7-3 and TRBJ2-1 gives the full variable domain: GAGVSQTPSNKVTEKGKYVELRCDPISGHTALYWYRQSLGQGPEFLIYFQGTGAADDSGLPNDRFFAVRPEGSVSTLKIQRTERGDSAVYLCASSPPPSGSPGNEQFFGPGTRLTVL.